This T cell receptor (beta chain) was sequenced during a study of blood T cells in healthy people across ages. At least ten counts were recorded for this clonotype. Sample-barcoded 5' priming and a J-beta primer mix drove a second PCR of about 6 to 11 cycles. Each cDNA molecule was tagged by a template-switch adaptor that had 12 random nucleotides. TCRdb re-analysed the 5' RACE reads in MiXCR, keeping a single row per CDR3 protein. The sample lists about 620,000 distinct CDR3 sequences; about 21% were seen once. This sequence was found in a man between 65 and 79 years old in good health. Material for sequencing was blood.

The CDR3 spells CASTVTGSYEQYF. In DNA, the CDR3 is TGTGCCAGCACTGTGACAGGCTCCTACGAGCAGTACTTC. This sequence joins TRBV12-3 or TRBV12-4 and TRBJ2-7; D is possibly TRBD1 (6 bases). The CDR3 consists of 13 residues. Trimming removed 7 bases from V and 0 bases from J, with 10 bases in between.